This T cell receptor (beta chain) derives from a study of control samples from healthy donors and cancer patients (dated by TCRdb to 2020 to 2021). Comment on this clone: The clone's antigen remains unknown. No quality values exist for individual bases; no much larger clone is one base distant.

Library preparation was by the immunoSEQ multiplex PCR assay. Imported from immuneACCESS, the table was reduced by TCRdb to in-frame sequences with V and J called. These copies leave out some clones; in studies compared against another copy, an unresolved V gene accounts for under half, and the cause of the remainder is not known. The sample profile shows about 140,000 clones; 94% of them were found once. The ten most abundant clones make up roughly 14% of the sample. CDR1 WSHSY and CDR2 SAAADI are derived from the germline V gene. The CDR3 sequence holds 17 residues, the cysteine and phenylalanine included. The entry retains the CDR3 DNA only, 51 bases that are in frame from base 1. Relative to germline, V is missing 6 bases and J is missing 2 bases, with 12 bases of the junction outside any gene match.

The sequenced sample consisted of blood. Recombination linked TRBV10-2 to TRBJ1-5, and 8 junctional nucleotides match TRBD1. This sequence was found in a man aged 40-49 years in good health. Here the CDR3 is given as CASRDTGQGAGNQPQHF. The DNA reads TGCGCCAGCAGAGACACCGGACAGGGCGCGGGCAATCAGCCCCAGCATTTT.